This TCR beta chain was profiled in a study of T cell responses to AZD1222 COVID-19 vaccine. There are 14 residues in the CDR3. V lost 4 bases to trimming and J lost 7 bases; unmatched junction nucleotides: 8. The germline CDR1 and CDR2 sequences are LGHDT and YNNKEL (reference sequence). The table came from immunoSEQ multiplex PCR; TCRdb's copy has only in-frame clones and leaves some out. This sample carries 150,000 to 200,000 clones, 80% to 90% of them seen once, and the ten largest clones take around a tenth. The V gene is TRBV3-1 (or the pseudogene TRBV3-2), the J gene TRBJ2-7; TRBD1 agrees at 9 bases. The sequencing here drew on peripheral blood, taken 28 days after the second AZD1222 dose. The clonotype originates from an adult who received the AZD1222 COVID-19 vaccine. In nucleotides, the CDR3 is TGTGCCAGCAGCCGCCGGGACAGGGTGTGGGAGCAGTACTTC. This encodes CASSRRDRVWEQYF.